This T cell receptor beta chain was obtained from a study of shared clonotypes between healthy human individuals. Study as a whole: Per donor, CD8 memory used one plate, CD8 naive used two, CD4 memory used three and CD4 naive used three.

Profiled with immunoSEQ multiplex PCR; TCRdb holds only in-frame clones, not every one. The data show more than 1.2 million clones, with approximately 98.5% seen just once and 0.36% held by the top ten. This clone came up a few times. Its specificity is not known. Study observations and caveats: In contrast to clonotypes shared by all four donors, non-shared clonotypes had lower generation probabilities. It was the few donors that limited the genetic and exposure-history diversity represented. Sharing across four donors was highest in naive CD4 (around 5%) and lowest in memory CD8 (roughly 0.4%).

Sequencing input: naive CD4+ T cells sorted from blood. Subset described: CD45RA+ positively selected. This receptor was taken from a man aged 25-40 years in good health.

CDR3 nucleotide sequence: TGCGGGTATCCCCGCTATGGCTACACCTTC. Translated, it gives CGYPRYGYTF. The chain couples TRBV20-1 to TRBJ1-2; D call uncertain. Germline V gene data show CDR1 as DFQATT and CDR2 as SNEGSKA (reference sequence). This CDR3 has 10 amino acids.